The T cell receptor beta chain described here comes from a study of T cells in Graves' hyperthyroidism and ophthalmopathy. The V and J ends lost 5 bases and 0 bases respectively, with 2 bases between them. Germline V gene sequence: CDR1 DFQATT, CDR2 SNEGSKA (reference sequence). CDR3 size: 11 residues. RNA transcripts gave rise to amplified TCR beta CDR3 regions. HTBI primers were employed in a first-round RT-PCR of the TCR CDR3. TCRdb passed the multiplex PCR reads through MiXCR, listing each CDR3 protein once. The profile shows 550,000 to 600,000 distinct CDR3 sequences, 46% of them singletons. This rearrangement joins TRBV20-1 to TRBJ2-1, with D uncertain. The sequence derives from an adult woman with Graves' disease, either hyperthyroidism or ophthalmopathy (not recorded which). The source material was peripheral blood or thyroid tissue (not recorded which). CDR3 region: CSAPSYNEQFF. The CDR3 DNA reads TGCAGTGCTCCCTCCTACAATGAGCAGTTCTTC.